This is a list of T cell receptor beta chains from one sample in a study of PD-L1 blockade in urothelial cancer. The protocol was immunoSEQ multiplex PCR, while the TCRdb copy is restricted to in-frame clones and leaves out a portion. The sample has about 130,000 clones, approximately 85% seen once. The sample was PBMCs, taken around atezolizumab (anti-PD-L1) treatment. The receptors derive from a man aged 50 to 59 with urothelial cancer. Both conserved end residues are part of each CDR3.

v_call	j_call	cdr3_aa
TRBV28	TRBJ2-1	CASSFGTSGRGFQFF
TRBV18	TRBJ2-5	CASSRSATPGLTVETQYF
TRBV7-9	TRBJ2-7	CASSWIGGRVPPRPTEQYF
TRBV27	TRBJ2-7	CASSSLLNRGRNEQYF
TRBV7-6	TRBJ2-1	CASSLRTGHNEQFF
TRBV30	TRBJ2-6	CAWSVGQGALPGANVLTF
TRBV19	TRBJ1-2	CASSIPRTQYGYTF
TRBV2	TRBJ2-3	CAGQTGRTDTQYF
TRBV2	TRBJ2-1	CASSHPGLAGVVRQFF
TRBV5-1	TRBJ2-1	CASSLATVSYNEQFF
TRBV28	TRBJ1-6	CASSPQTGRTPYNSPLHF
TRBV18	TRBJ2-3	CASSPTSTTSDTQYF
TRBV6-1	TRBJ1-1	CASTWDRTNTEAFF
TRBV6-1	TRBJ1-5	CASRISGQGYQPQHF
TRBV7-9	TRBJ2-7	CASSLEGGEQHF
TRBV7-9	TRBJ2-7	CASSPPGTGDEQYF
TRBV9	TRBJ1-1	CASSVGTGQGGTEAFF
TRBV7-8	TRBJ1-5	CASSLVESQPQHF
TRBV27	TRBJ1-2	CASSLHRGSGYTF
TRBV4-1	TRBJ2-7	CASSQIGLSYEQYF
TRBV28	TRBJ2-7	CASLARGGSAYEQYF
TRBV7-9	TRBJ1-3	CASSLVPYRGAGNTIYF
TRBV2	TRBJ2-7	CASSGGLADFEQYF
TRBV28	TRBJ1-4	CASSLPTQGGNEKLFF
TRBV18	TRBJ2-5	CASSPRVAGETQYF
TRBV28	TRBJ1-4	CASSPGTVNEKLFF